These T cell receptor beta chains were read from a single sample in a study of T cells after yellow fever vaccination. In TCRdb, the 5' RACE reads were re-called with MiXCR into one record per CDR3 protein. Among fewer than 400,000 distinct CDR3 sequences listed, around 11% were seen once. The starting material was CD4+ T cells sorted from PBMCs, obtained 45 days after the yellow fever booster vaccination. Receptor source: a man aged 18-30 years who received the YFV17D yellow fever vaccine. CDR3s include the opening cysteine and the closing phenylalanine or tryptophan. The order of the fields is V gene, J gene, D gene, clone size, CDR3 protein, CDR3 DNA. The D gene is left open where the match is weak. Where a row states a size, it is once, few, many or the class of an expanded clone; other rows omit it.

>TRBV7-3|TRBJ1-1|-|few
CASSFGGNAEAFF
TGTGCCAGCAGCTTCGGAGGGAACGCTGAAGCTTTCTTT
>TRBV5-5|TRBJ2-1|TRBD1|-
CASSWSRGLNEQFF
TGTGCCAGCAGCTGGAGCAGGGGGCTGAATGAGCAGTTCTTC
>TRBV5-1|TRBJ2-3|-|few
CASSLDSVDTQYF
TGCGCCAGCAGCTTGGACAGCGTAGATACGCAGTATTTT
>TRBV12-3/TRBV12-4|TRBJ2-7|-|-
CASRASWAGTSPREQYF
TGTGCCAGCAGGGCTAGTTGGGCGGGTACCTCTCCGCGGGAGCAGTACTTC
>TRBV7-2|TRBJ2-7|-|few
CASSYVSYEQYF
TGTGCCAGCAGCTACGTCTCCTACGAGCAGTACTTC
>TRBV6-5|TRBJ2-1|-|-
CASRVGGLAGDEQFF
TGTGCCAGCAGGGTCGGGGGCCTGGCCGGGGATGAGCAGTTCTTC
>TRBV4-3|TRBJ2-4|TRBD2|-
CASSQDPAGGRNIQYF
TGCGCCAGCAGCCAAGATCCCGCGGGGGGGCGGAACATTCAGTACTTC
>TRBV4-2|TRBJ1-5|-|-
CASSQDRQNQPQHF
TGTGCCAGCAGCCAAGATCGGCAGAATCAGCCCCAGCATTTT
>TRBV20-1|TRBJ2-5|TRBD2|few
CSASGLAGFQETQYF
TGCAGTGCTAGCGGACTAGCGGGCTTCCAAGAGACCCAGTACTTC
>TRBV10-1|TRBJ2-3|TRBD1|few
CASSATGGPGDTQYF
TGCGCCAGCAGTGCGACAGGGGGCCCCGGAGATACGCAGTATTTT
>TRBV24-1|TRBJ2-5|TRBD2|few
CATSLGGGGAHEETQYF
TGTGCCACCAGTCTAGGTGGCGGGGGGGCTCATGAGGAGACCCAGTACTTC
>TRBV6-5|TRBJ1-1|-|-
CASSYRGGTRTEAFF
TGTGCCAGCAGTTACAGGGGGGGGACGAGGACTGAAGCTTTCTTT
>TRBV4-3|TRBJ1-1|-|-
CASSRYMNTEAFF
TGCGCCAGCAGCCGGTACATGAACACTGAAGCTTTCTTT
>TRBV5-4|TRBJ2-7|TRBD2|many
CASSQHSGGIYEQYF
TGTGCCAGCAGCCAACATAGCGGGGGGATCTACGAGCAGTACTTC
>TRBV18|TRBJ1-2|-|few
CASSLQSTELYGYTF
TGTGCCAGCTCACTTCAGAGCACAGAACTCTATGGCTACACCTTC
>TRBV12-3/TRBV12-4|TRBJ1-1|-|few
CASSLYPGPFTEAFF
TGTGCCAGCAGTTTATACCCCGGACCATTCACTGAAGCTTTCTTT
>TRBV3-1|TRBJ1-1|-|-
CASSQVRQESGAFF
TGTGCCAGCAGCCAAGTTCGGCAGGAAAGCGGAGCTTTCTTT
>TRBV2|TRBJ2-3|-|-
CASREGSTDTQYF
TGTGCCAGCAGAGAGGGTAGCACAGATACGCAGTATTTT
>TRBV7-2|TRBJ2-3|TRBD1|-
CASSPVTGGDTQYF
TGTGCCAGCAGCCCGGTCACAGGGGGAGATACGCAGTATTTT
>TRBV5-1|TRBJ1-2|-|-
CASSSGNANYGYTF
TGCGCCAGCAGCTCAGGGAACGCTAACTATGGCTACACCTTC
>TRBV20-1|TRBJ2-1|-|-
CSAISGTPNVQFF
TGCAGTGCGATATCCGGGACTCCTAATGTGCAGTTCTTC
>TRBV5-1|TRBJ1-2|-|-
CASSPRGGDGYTF
TGCGCCAGCAGCCCGAGAGGGGGTGATGGCTACACCTTC
>TRBV12-3/TRBV12-4|TRBJ2-5|-|many
CASSSNSVETQYF
TGTGCCAGCAGTTCAAATAGCGTGGAGACCCAGTACTTC
>TRBV5-1|TRBJ2-5|TRBD1|few
CASSADRGDQETQYF
TGCGCCAGCAGCGCGGACAGGGGCGATCAAGAGACCCAGTACTTC
>TRBV5-4|TRBJ2-5|TRBD1|-
CASSSKTGEETQYF
TGTGCCAGCAGCAGCAAGACAGGGGAAGAGACCCAGTACTTC
>TRBV12-3/TRBV12-4|TRBJ1-1|-|few
CASTNFGVTEAFF
TGTGCCAGCACAAATTTCGGGGTGACTGAAGCTTTCTTT
>TRBV7-2|TRBJ1-6|-|-
CASSLVGGARDSPLHF
TGTGCCAGCAGCTTAGTCGGGGGCGCGAGGGATTCACCCCTCCACTTT
>TRBV20-1|TRBJ2-3|-|-
CSASGDYTQYF
TGCAGTGCTAGCGGGGACTATACGCAGTATTTT
>TRBV7-8|TRBJ1-6|-|few
CASSYRTDSPLHF
TGTGCCAGCAGCTACCGGACAGATTCACCCCTCCACTTT
>TRBV7-9|TRBJ1-6|-|few
CASSLEGPLHF
TGTGCCAGCAGCTTAGAGGGCCCCCTCCACTTT
>TRBV7-2|TRBJ2-2|TRBD1|many
CASREQGTGTGELFF
TGTGCCAGCAGGGAACAGGGGACGGGCACCGGGGAGCTGTTTTTT
>TRBV15|TRBJ1-3|-|-
CATSRNFYESSGNTIYF
TGTGCCACCAGCAGGAATTTTTACGAGAGCTCTGGAAACACCATATATTTT
>TRBV6-5|TRBJ2-1|-|few
CASSNYAEQFF
TGTGCCAGCAGTAACTATGCTGAGCAGTTCTTC
>TRBV5-1|TRBJ1-1|-|-
CASSFGGVWQGLVTEAFF
TGCGCCAGCAGCTTTGGGGGGGTTTGGCAGGGCCTAGTCACTGAAGCTTTCTTT
>TRBV18|TRBJ1-2|TRBD1|-
CASSPRTGFGYTF
TGTGCCAGCTCACCAAGGACAGGGTTTGGCTACACCTTC
>TRBV4-1|TRBJ2-5|-|many
CASSQGVAVQETQYF
TGCGCCAGCAGCCAAGGGGTAGCGGTCCAAGAGACCCAGTACTTC
>TRBV28|TRBJ2-2|TRBD1|-
CANQDRGTGELFF
TGTGCCAACCAGGACAGGGGAACCGGGGAGCTGTTTTTT
>TRBV27|TRBJ2-5|-|few
CASSSDAGAQYF
TGTGCCAGCAGTTCCGACGCTGGGGCCCAGTACTTC
>TRBV29-1|TRBJ1-5|-|few
CSVNPGGNQPQHF
TGCAGCGTCAACCCAGGGGGCAATCAGCCCCAGCATTTT
>TRBV29-1|TRBJ1-2|TRBD1|-
CSVAPDRAGYGYTF
TGCAGCGTTGCCCCAGACAGGGCCGGGTATGGCTACACCTTC
>TRBV6-2/TRBV6-3|TRBJ2-5|-|few
CASSYLGETETQYF
TGTGCCAGCAGTTACCTAGGGGAAACCGAGACCCAGTACTTC
>TRBV24-1|TRBJ2-3|-|many
CATSGSGQGADTQYF
TGTGCCACCAGTGGATCCGGGCAAGGTGCAGATACGCAGTATTTT
>TRBV18|TRBJ2-1|-|few
CASSPLGNNEQFF
TGTGCCAGCTCACCACTCGGAAACAATGAGCAGTTCTTC
>TRBV7-6|TRBJ1-2|-|many
CASSRQNYGYTF
TGTGCCAGCAGCCGGCAGAACTATGGCTACACCTTC
>TRBV12-3/TRBV12-4|TRBJ2-3|TRBD2|few
CASRPGTTTDTQYF
TGTGCCAGCAGACCCGGGACTACCACAGATACGCAGTATTTT
>TRBV7-2|TRBJ2-7|-|few
CASSFDRDLGYEQYF
TGTGCCAGCAGCTTTGACCGGGACCTGGGTTACGAGCAGTACTTC
>TRBV12-3/TRBV12-4|TRBJ1-4|TRBD1|few
CASSLDRGHKLFF
TGTGCCAGCAGTTTGGACAGGGGGCATAAACTGTTTTTT
>TRBV7-2|TRBJ1-2|-|-
CASSAPNYGYTF
TGTGCCAGTTCAGCCCCAAACTATGGCTACACCTTC
>TRBV2|TRBJ1-1|-|few
CASQGQMNTEAFF
TGTGCCAGCCAAGGACAGATGAACACTGAAGCTTTCTTT
>TRBV7-2|TRBJ2-2|TRBD2|many
CASSLWAGVPNTGELFF
TGTGCCAGCAGCTTATGGGCGGGGGTTCCGAACACCGGGGAGCTGTTTTTT
>TRBV18|TRBJ1-1|-|-
CASSPPSSSEAFF
TGTGCCAGCTCACCACCGTCCAGCTCTGAAGCTTTCTTT
>TRBV27|TRBJ1-5|-|many
CASDPWGSNQPQHF
TGTGCCAGCGACCCTTGGGGGAGCAATCAGCCCCAGCATTTT
>TRBV11-2|TRBJ2-3|-|few
CASSPLALLARDTQYF
TGTGCCAGCAGCCCCCTGGCGCTTCTCGCTCGGGATACGCAGTATTTT
>TRBV6-5|TRBJ1-1|-|-
CASRYHPGGGRGTEAFF
TGTGCCAGCAGGTATCACCCCGGAGGGGGTAGGGGCACTGAAGCTTTCTTT
>TRBV29-1|TRBJ2-3|TRBD1|few
CSVDRAGDTQYF
TGCAGCGTGGACAGGGCGGGAGATACGCAGTATTTT
>TRBV29-1|TRBJ1-2|-|few
CSVGGDYGGGYTF
TGCAGCGTTGGAGGAGATTATGGCGGTGGCTACACCTTC
>TRBV11-2|TRBJ1-1|-|-
CASSLGLQNTEAFF
TGTGCCAGCAGCTTAGGACTGCAGAACACTGAAGCTTTCTTT